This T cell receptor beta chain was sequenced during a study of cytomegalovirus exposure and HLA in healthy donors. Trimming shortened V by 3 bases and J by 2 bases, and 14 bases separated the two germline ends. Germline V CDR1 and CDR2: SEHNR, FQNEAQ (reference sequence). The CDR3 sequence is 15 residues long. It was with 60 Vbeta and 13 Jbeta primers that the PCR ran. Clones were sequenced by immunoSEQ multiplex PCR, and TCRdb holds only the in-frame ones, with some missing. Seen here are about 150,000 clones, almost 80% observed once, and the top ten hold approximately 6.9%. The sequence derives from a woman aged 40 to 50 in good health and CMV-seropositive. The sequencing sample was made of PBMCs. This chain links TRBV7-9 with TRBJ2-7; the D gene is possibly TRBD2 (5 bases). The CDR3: CASSLGVGSPYEQYF. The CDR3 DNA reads TGTGCCAGCAGCTTGGGAGTAGGCAGTCCCTACGAGCAGTACTTC.